This passage covers 11 T cell receptor beta chains from one sample sequenced in a study of OX40 agonist ivuxolimab in advanced cancers. Assay: immunoSEQ multiplex PCR; the TCRdb copy retains only in-frame clones and omits some. The table has about 47,000 clones, approximately 81% seen once; the top ten hold approximately 20%. The source was CD4+ or CD8+ T cells sorted from blood, collected in a trial of the OX40 agonist ivuxolimab. The source is an adult with an advanced solid tumor such as melanoma, head and neck, liver or kidney cancer.

V is TRBV4-2 and J is TRBJ2-1; 10 nucleotides align to TRBD2. V shed 0 bases and J 6 bases; nucleotides not matched to a gene: 8. The CDR3 contains 17 residues. CDR1 is LGHNA and CDR2 is YNFKEQ in the germline V gene. The CDR3 coding sequence is TGTGCCAGCAGCCAAGAGGGAGCTAGCGGGGGAAGCAATGAGCAGTTCTTC. Translated: CASSQEGASGGSNEQFF.

This chain links TRBV9 with TRBJ1-3, with D hard to call. Trimming cost V 0 bases and J 7 bases, with 11 bases left between them. The germline CDR1 and CDR2 sequences are SGDLS and YYNGEE. There are 14 residues in the CDR3. In nucleotides, the CDR3 is TGTGCCAGCAGCGTAGGGTCAGGAGGGAACACCATATATTTT. Translating it yields CASSVGSGGNTIYF.

The chain uses TRBV2 and TRBJ2-3; 9 bases agree with TRBD1. The CDR3 length is 17 residues. Germline loops: CDR1 SNHLY, CDR2 FYNNEI. V lost 3 bases and J lost 0; bases outside the gene matches: 7. This chain's CDR3 is CASSDIWDRVSTDTQYF. CDR3 sequence (DNA): TGTGCCAGCAGTGATATTTGGGACAGGGTGAGCACAGATACGCAGTATTTT.

The chain is built from TRBV28 and TRBJ2-5; 7 bases align to TRBD2. J was trimmed by 5 bases and V by 5 bases; bases with no gene match: 8. From germline, CDR1 is MDHEN and CDR2 SYDVKM. CDR3 length: 14 residues. The CDR3 DNA reads TGTGCCAGCAGTCCCTTCCTCGGGAGGGAGACCCAGTACTTC. Amino acid sequence: CASSPFLGRETQYF.

The chain uses TRBV11-2 and TRBJ2-5; 9 positions match TRBD1. Looked up from germline, CDR1 is SGHAT and CDR2 is FQNNGV. CDR3 length: 15 amino acids. After removal of 7 bases from V and 0 bases from J, the junction contained 6 bases not matched to a gene. The CDR3 DNA reads as TGTGCCAGCAACGAGGGGACAGGGTACCAAGAGACCCAGTACTTC. Amino acids: CASNEGTGYQETQYF.

Only a few counts were recorded for this clone. The chain couples TRBV6-4 to TRBJ2-2, with 7 bases matching TRBD1. V was pared by 2 bases and J by 4 bases, with 4 bases of the junction left unmatched. CDR3 size: 15 residues. Germline V CDR1 and CDR2: MRHNA, SNTAGT. DNA for the CDR3: TGTGCCAGCAGTGACGAATCAGGGGGCACCGGGGAGCTGTTTTTT. Protein product: CASSDESGGTGELFF.

The rearrangement uses TRBV6-5 and TRBJ1-4, with 7 bases matching TRBD1. CDR1 is MNHEY and CDR2 is SVGAGI in the germline V gene. CDR3 length equals 15 residues. The V segment lost 4 bases and the J segment 8 bases; nucleotides outside the gene matches: 10. CDR3 in amino acids: CASSSQTGLGEKLFF. In DNA form, the CDR3 reads TGTGCCAGCAGTTCCCAGACAGGGTTAGGGGAAAAACTGTTTTTT.

The J gene is TRBJ1-2, the V gene TRBV21-1. TRBV21-1 is termed a pseudogene. The CDR3 is 13 amino acids. DNA of the CDR3: TGTGCCAGCAGCGCAAGGCGACCGCGGGGCTACACCTTC. Translation gives CASSARRPRGYTF.

This clone occurred once. The gene calls are TRBV7-6 and TRBJ1-4; D remains ambiguous. The CDR3 length is 14 residues. V lost 2 bases and J lost 4, with 8 bases in between. Germline values: CDR1 SGHVS, CDR2 FNYEAQ. The CDR3 coding sequence is TGTGCCAGCAGCTTATCAGGATTTAATGAAAAACTGTTTTTT. Translating gives CASSLSGFNEKLFF.

This clone was observed a few times. This chain connects TRBV30 to TRBJ2-5; no reliable D call. The CDR3 is made up of 15 amino acids. With 0 bases removed from V and 2 bases from J, the gap between germline ends came to 13 bases. Germline CDR1 and CDR2: GTSNPN and SVGIG (reference sequence). The CDR3 protein is CAWSVKENRQETQYF. CDR3 DNA: TGTGCCTGGAGTGTAAAGGAGAACAGACAAGAGACCCAGTACTTC.

This chain connects TRBV9 to TRBJ2-1; 7 nucleotides match TRBD2. Germline CDR1 SGDLS, CDR2 YYNGEE. There are 14 residues in the CDR3. With 2 bases clipped from V and 7 bases from J, the junction kept 6 bases outside the gene matches. The CDR3 nucleotides read TGTGCCAGCAGCGTCCCTAGCGGTCTGAATGAGCAGTTCTTC. Residues: CASSVPSGLNEQFF.